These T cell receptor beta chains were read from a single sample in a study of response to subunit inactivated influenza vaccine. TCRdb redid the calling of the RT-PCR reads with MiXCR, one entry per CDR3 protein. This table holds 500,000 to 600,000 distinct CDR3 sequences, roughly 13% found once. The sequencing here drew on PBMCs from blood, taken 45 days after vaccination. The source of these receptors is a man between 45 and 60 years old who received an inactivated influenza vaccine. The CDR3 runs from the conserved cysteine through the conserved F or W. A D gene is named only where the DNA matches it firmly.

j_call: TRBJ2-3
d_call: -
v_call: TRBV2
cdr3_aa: CASSDPGDWSGEWGDTQYF

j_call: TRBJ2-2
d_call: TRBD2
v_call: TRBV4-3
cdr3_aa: CASSQWAGEVGELFF

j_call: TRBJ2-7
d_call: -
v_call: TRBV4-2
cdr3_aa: CASSQDPVSYEQYF

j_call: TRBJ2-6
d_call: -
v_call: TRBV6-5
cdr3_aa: CASSYSRNRYSGANVLTF

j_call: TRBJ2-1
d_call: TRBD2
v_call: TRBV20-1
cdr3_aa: CSARVASGGLSSYNEQFF

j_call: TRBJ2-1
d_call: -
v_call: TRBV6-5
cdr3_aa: CASSYERRNEQFF

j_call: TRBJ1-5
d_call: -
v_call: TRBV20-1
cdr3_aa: CSARVAVNQPQHF

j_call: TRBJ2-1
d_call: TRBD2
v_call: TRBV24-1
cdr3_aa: CATGGKASGRALNEQFF

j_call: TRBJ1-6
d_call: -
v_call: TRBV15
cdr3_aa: CATSRDQGNNSPLHF

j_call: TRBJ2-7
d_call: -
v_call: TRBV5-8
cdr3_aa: CASSLRPGLGEQYF

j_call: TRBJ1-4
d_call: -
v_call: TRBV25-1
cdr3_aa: CASSELGWANEKLFF

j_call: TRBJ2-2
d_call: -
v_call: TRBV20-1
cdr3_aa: CSARAGQGRPELFF

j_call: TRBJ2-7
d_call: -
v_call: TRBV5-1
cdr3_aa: CASSLGTASTYEQYF

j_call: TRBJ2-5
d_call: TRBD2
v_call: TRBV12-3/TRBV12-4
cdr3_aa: CASSLSSGKETQYF

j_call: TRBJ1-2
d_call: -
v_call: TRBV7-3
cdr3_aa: CASSYSSGLGYTF

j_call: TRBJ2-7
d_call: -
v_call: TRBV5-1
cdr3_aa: CASSLGPTSTDEQYF

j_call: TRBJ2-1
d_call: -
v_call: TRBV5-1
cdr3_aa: CASSFVVGRGGLDEQFF

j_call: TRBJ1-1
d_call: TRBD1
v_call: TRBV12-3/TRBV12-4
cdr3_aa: CASRQGGMNTEAFF

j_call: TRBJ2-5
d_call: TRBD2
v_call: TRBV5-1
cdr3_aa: CASSLVVAGGSETQYF

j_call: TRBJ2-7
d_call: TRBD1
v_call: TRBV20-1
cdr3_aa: CSARTGGHEQYF

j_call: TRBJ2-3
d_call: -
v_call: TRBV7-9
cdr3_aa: CASSVVLDTQYF

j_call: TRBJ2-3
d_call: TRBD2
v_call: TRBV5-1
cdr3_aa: CASSLGGRRTDTQYF

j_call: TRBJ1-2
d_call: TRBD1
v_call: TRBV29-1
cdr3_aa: CSALDRADYGYTF

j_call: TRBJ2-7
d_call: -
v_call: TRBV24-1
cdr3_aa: CATNKDFAAYEQYF

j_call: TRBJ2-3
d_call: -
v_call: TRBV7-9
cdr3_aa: CASSRSGADTQYF

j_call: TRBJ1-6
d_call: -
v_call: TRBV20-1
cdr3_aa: CSARDQSTNLHF

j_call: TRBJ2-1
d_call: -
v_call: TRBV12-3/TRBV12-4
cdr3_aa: CALAVGTYNEQFF

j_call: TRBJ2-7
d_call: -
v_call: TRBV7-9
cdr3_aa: CASSILPGKVYEQYF

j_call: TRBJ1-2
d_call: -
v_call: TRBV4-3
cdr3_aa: CASSPALGAHGYTF

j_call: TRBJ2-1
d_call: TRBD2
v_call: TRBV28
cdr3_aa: CASSRSGENEQFF

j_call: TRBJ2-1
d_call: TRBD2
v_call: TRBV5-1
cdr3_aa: CASSLRAGGFEQFF

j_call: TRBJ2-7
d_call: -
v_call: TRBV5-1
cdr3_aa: CASSLEGTIHEQYF

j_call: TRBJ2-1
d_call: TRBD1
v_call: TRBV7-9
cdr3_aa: CASSFNRGNGREQFF

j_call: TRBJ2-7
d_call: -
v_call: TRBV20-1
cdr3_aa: CSASVGARVDEQYF

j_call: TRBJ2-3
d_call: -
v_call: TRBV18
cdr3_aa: CASSPRELTDTQYF

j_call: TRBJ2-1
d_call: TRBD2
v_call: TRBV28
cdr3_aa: CASTEGLAGGNEQFF

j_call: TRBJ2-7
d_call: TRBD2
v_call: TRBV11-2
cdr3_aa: CASSLTFSSGSRTYEQYF

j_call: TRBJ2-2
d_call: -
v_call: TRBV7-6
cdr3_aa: CASSAAGLAGELFF

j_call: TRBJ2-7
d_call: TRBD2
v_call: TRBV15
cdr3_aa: CATSRDKAGGEQYF

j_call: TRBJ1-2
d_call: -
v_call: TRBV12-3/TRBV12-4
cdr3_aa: CASRDLNYGYTF

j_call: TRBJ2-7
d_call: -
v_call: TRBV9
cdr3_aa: CASSVGRTPYEQYF

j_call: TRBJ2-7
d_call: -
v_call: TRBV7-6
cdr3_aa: CASSLAPRAEQYF

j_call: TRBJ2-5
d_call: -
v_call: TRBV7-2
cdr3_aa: CASSLRTLRPQETQYF

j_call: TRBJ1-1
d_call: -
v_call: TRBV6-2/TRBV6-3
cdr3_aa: CASTEAGVTEAFF

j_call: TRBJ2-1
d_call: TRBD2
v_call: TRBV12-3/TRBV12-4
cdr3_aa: CASSTGTKQFF

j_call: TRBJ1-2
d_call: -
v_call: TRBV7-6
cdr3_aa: CASSLVSRGRSHLLGYTF

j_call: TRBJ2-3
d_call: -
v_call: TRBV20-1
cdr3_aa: CSAMGLDTDTQYF

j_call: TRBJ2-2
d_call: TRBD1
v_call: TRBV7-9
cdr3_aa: CASSQGQGAGGELFF

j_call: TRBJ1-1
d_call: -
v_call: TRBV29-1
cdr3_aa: CSDSQGPNTEAFF

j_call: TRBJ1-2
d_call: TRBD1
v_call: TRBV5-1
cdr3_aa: CASSSGQGAGDGYTF

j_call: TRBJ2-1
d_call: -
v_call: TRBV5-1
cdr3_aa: CASSLGIDNEQFF

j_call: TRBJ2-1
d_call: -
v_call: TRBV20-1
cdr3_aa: CSARRTGPNEQFF

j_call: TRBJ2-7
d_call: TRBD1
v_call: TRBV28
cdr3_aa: CASSRQGLHEQYF

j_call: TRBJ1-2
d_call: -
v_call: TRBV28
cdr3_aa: CASQTVYGYTF

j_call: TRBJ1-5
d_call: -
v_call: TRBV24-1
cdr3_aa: CATSDLLRDPTGISNQPQHF